The source of this TCR beta chain is a study of metastatic and nonmetastatic thyroid tumors. At least ten counts were recorded for this clone. Among the patients, none had received any treatment before thyroid surgery. TCRdb re-called the PCR reads via MiXCR. This sample has some 54,000 clones, with under 20% found just once. Germline CDR1 and CDR2: SGHAT and FQNNGV. The CDR3 contains 15 residues. Trimming shortened V by 1 base and J by 2 bases, and 10 bases separated the two germline ends. Source material: blood. The chain employs TRBV11-2 and TRBJ2-3; D gene unclear. The TCR sequence derives from a female donor with papillary thyroid cancer or a benign thyroid nodule (not recorded which). Some clones in this sample may be carry-over from other donors' samples. CDR3 nucleotide sequence: TGTGCCAGCAGCTTAGTAGTCGGCCTCACAGATACGCAGTATTTT. Its translation is CASSLVVGLTDTQYF. Based on the CDR3 plus reference TRBV11-2 and TRBJ2-3, the full variable domain is EAGVAQSPRYKIIEKRQSVAFWCNPISGHATLYWYQQILGQGPKLLIQFQNNGVVDDSQLPKDRFSAERLKGVDSTLKIQPAKLEDSAVYLCASSLVVGLTDTQYFGPGTRLTVL.